The 14 T cell receptor beta chains reported below all come from one sample, sequenced in a study of cytomegalovirus exposure and HLA in healthy donors. The PCR made use of 60 Vbeta and 13 Jbeta primers. Produced via immunoSEQ multiplex PCR; TCRdb's table is partial and in-frame only. Of approximately 200,000 clones listed, 78% are singletons. Specimen: PBMCs. The source of these receptors is a woman under 40 in good health and CMV-seropositive.

The chain recombines TRBV7-2 with TRBJ1-3; possible D gene TRBD1, 5 bases. Trimming shortened V by 5 bases and J by 2 bases, and 13 bases separated the two germline ends. Germline CDR1 and CDR2: SGHTA and FQGNSA. This CDR3 region has 15 residues. CDR3 nucleotides: TGTGCCAGCAGCGCCCAGCAGGGTCCTGGAAACACCATATATTTT. Translating it yields CASSAQQGPGNTIYF.

The rearrangement joins TRBV5-1 to TRBJ2-3; TRBD2 aligns across 10 bases. CDR1 SGHRS and CDR2 YFSETQ come from the germline V gene. V was pared by 0 bases and J by 1 base, with 5 bases of the junction left unmatched. This CDR3 has 17 residues. The CDR3 sequence is CASSLEPSGSGTDTQYF. The CDR3 DNA reads TGCGCCAGCAGCTTGGAGCCTAGCGGGAGCGGCACAGATACGCAGTATTTT.

The chain couples TRBV19 to TRBJ2-3; 10 positions agree with TRBD1. CDR3 size: 13 residues. Germline assignment: CDR1 LNHDA and CDR2 SQIVND (reference sequence). J lost 14 bases, V lost 3 bases, and 8 bases had no gene match. CDR3 protein: CASSIDGTGALYF. In DNA, the CDR3 is TGTGCCAGTAGTATTGATGGGACAGGGGCGCTGTATTTT. The full variable domain, its missing parts supplied by reference TRBV19 and TRBJ2-3, is DGGITQSPKYLFRKEGQNVTLSCEQNLNHDAMYWYRQDPGQGLRLIYYSQIVNDFQKGDIAEGYSVSREKKESFPLTVTSAQKNPTAFYLCASSIDGTGALYFGPGTRLTVL.

The chain recombines TRBV4-3 with TRBJ2-3, with 9 nucleotides matching TRBD2. Germline CDR1 reads LGHNA; CDR2 reads YSLEER. Trimming cost V 0 bases and J 4 bases; bases outside gene matches: 17. CDR3 size: 20 residues. In DNA form, the CDR3 reads TGCGCCAGCAGCCAAGATTTTGCTAGCGGGGCGGGGGGGCGAGCAGATACGCAGTATTTT. Its translation is CASSQDFASGAGGRADTQYF.

The chain recombines TRBV4-1 with TRBJ2-7; 7 nucleotides line up with TRBD2. In germline, CDR1 is MGHRA, CDR2 YSYEKL. With V trimmed by 6 bases and J by 4 bases, 21 bases remained unmatched. This CDR3 contains 18 residues. The CDR3: CASSPRVAGVLVWYEQYF. CDR3 sequence (DNA): TGCGCCAGCAGTCCGCGGGTAGCGGGTGTTCTAGTATGGTACGAGCAGTACTTC.

Concerning this clone itself: The germline gene is not matched at one end of the junction; a read error may be the cause. The chain has TRBV5-1 and TRBJ2-7; D is perhaps TRBD2 (6 bases). From germline, CDR1 is SGHRS and CDR2 YFSETQ. This CDR3 region has 13 residues. Here the CDR3 reads CASRETSRNLGQF. CDR3 nucleotides: TGCGCCAGCAGGGAGACTAGTAGGAATTTAGGCCAGTTC.

V and J are TRBV9 and TRBJ1-1; D may be TRBD1 (5 bases). CDR3 length: 15 residues. V lost 4 bases, J lost 6 bases, and 19 bases lay in between. Germline assignment: CDR1 SGDLS and CDR2 YYNGEE. The chain's CDR3 is CASSTGTLGASEAFF. The CDR3 nucleotides read TGTGCCAGCAGCACCGGAACCCTAGGGGCCTCTGAAGCTTTCTTT.

The chain recombines TRBV4-1 with TRBJ2-7; D perhaps matches TRBD2 (6 bases). The CDR3 covers 16 residues. Germline CDR1 and CDR2: MGHRA and YSYEKL. Between the trimmed V and J ends, which lost 2 bases and 5 bases, there was a span of 19 bases. As DNA, the CDR3 is TGCGCCAGCAGCCAACTGCGCTCGGGAGTAGGGGACGAGCAGTACTTC. Translation: CASSQLRSGVGDEQYF.

A note on this clone: A much larger clonotype is one base distant, so this may be a read error. This chain joins TRBV7-6 and TRBJ2-3; TRBD2 matches at 10 bases. The trim removed 2 bases at V and 4 bases at J, leaving 0 bases unmatched. Germline V gene sequence: CDR1 SGHVS, CDR2 FNYEAQ. CDR3 size: 14 residues. CDR3 nucleotide sequence: TGTGCCAGCAGCTTAAGCGGGGGGGCAGATACGCAGTATTTT. It is translated as CASSLSGGADTQYF.

V usage is TRBV5-5 and J usage is TRBJ1-5; D is undetermined. The V gene's germline CDR1 is SGHKS and CDR2 YYEKEE (reference sequence). The CDR3 consists of 15 residues. Trimming shortened V by 0 bases and J by 0 bases, and 7 bases separated the two germline ends. The CDR3 sequence: CASSLAAYSNQPQHF. The CDR3 DNA reads TGTGCCAGCAGCTTGGCTGCGTATAGCAATCAGCCCCAGCATTTT.

The sample holds one count of this clone. The rearrangement joins TRBV19 to TRBJ2-1, with no clear D. This CDR3 is 11 amino acids long. Germline values: CDR1 LNHDA, CDR2 SQIVND (reference sequence). V shed 4 bases and J shed 6 bases, with 4 bases lying between them. The CDR3 sequence is CASSTFNEQFF. In DNA form, the CDR3 reads TGTGCCAGTAGTACGTTCAATGAGCAGTTCTTC. Supplemented by reference TRBV19 and TRBJ2-1, the full variable domain reads DGGITQSPKYLFRKEGQNVTLSCEQNLNHDAMYWYRQDPGQGLRLIYYSQIVNDFQKGDIAEGYSVSREKKESFPLTVTSAQKNPTAFYLCASSTFNEQFFGPGTRLTVL.

The genes are TRBV5-6 and TRBJ1-1, with 7 bases fitting TRBD1. CDR3 length equals 16 residues. Germline assignment: CDR1 SGHDT and CDR2 YYEEEE. Trimming removed 0 bases from V and 11 bases from J; junction bases left unmatched: 16. The CDR3 sequence is CASSLGASPGQNIAFF. The CDR3 DNA is TGTGCCAGCAGCTTGGGGGCATCCCCGGGACAGAACATCGCTTTCTTT.

In its sample, this clone was seen once. This rearrangement joins TRBV13 to TRBJ2-1; 11 bases are a match to TRBD2. Unmatched junction bases numbered 9, after V lost 5 bases and J lost 9 bases. Germline V gene data show CDR1 as PRHDT and CDR2 as FYEKMQ (reference sequence). CDR3 length equals 15 residues. CDR3 DNA: TGTGCCAGCAGCGAAGGAGGTAGCGGGAGGGGTGAGCAGTTCTTC. Protein: CASSEGGSGRGEQFF.

This clone was observed a handful of times. The chain is built from TRBV29-1 and TRBJ1-1; D is unclear. Germline V CDR1 and CDR2: SQVTM, ANQGSEA. Trimming removed 0 bases from V and 1 base from J, with 3 bases in between. The CDR3 is 12 amino acids. CDR3 loop: CSVEEQNTEAFF. The CDR3 nucleotides are TGCAGCGTTGAAGAACAGAACACTGAAGCTTTCTTT.